Detailed here is one T cell receptor beta chain. Its antigen is unknown. A junction end diverges from the germline sequence, so it may reflect a read error. The data belong to a study of post-analysis software for immune sequencing data. Background on the study: Recorded disease courses covered relapsing-remitting, secondary progressive and progressive-relapsing multiple sclerosis. Some patients had no subtype annotation.

The TCR beta cDNA libraries carried unique molecular identifiers. TCRdb processed the PCR reads anew with MiXCR; each CDR3 protein has one entry. The profile covers roughly 540,000 distinct CDR3 sequences, with around a third appearing a single time and approximately 6% taken by the ten largest. Germline V gives CDR1 SGHRS, CDR2 YFSETQ. The CDR3 covers 16 residues. Study-wide findings and caveats: Compared with controls, patients had more of roughly five TRBV segments, including TRBV5-6, TRBV5-1 and TRBV20-1.

V usage is TRBV5-1 and J usage is TRBJ2-1; 11 bases are a match to TRBD2. Sequenced input: blood. This TCR was sampled from a girl aged 2-17 years with multiple sclerosis. CDR3 protein: CAGSSPSGGPYNEQFF. CDR3 nucleotides: TGCGCCGGCAGCTCACCTAGCGGGGGGCCCTACAATGAGCAGTTCTTC. The variable domain in full, with the rest retrieved from reference TRBV5-1 and TRBJ2-1, is KAGVTQTPRYLIKTRGQQVTLSCSPISGHRSVSWYQQTPGQGLQFLFEYFSETQRNKGNFPGRFSGRQFSNSRSEMNVSTLELGDSALYLCAGSSPSGGPYNEQFFGPGTRLTVL.